Shown below are 6 T cell receptor beta chains from a single sample sequenced in a study of T cells after yellow fever vaccination. TCRdb re-called the 5' RACE reads through MiXCR, storing one row per CDR3 protein. The sample carries 50,000 or so distinct CDR3 sequences, roughly 7% recorded once. Sequenced here: CD8+ T cells sorted from PBMCs, sampled more than 13 days after the first yellow fever vaccination. Receptors originate from a man between 18 and 35 years old who received the YFV17D yellow fever vaccine.

This clonotype appeared many times. This chain connects TRBV20-1 to TRBJ1-1; D is undetermined. The CDR3 spans 14 residues. Germline values: CDR1 DFQATT, CDR2 SNEGSKA (reference sequence). Trimming took off 6 bases at V and 4 bases at J, with 18 bases between the two ends. The CDR3 protein is CSASMTPEGTEAFF. The DNA for the CDR3 is TGCAGTGCAAGTATGACCCCCGAGGGCACTGAAGCTTTCTTT.

This chain uses TRBV5-1 with TRBJ2-7, with TRBD2 identical over 13 bases. CDR3 size: 16 residues. Unmatched junction bases numbered 5, after V lost 5 bases and J lost 0 bases. Germline CDR1 reads SGHRS; CDR2 reads YFSETQ. The CDR3 here is CASRPGLAGISYEQYF. The CDR3 DNA is TGCGCCAGCAGGCCGGGACTAGCGGGGATCTCCTACGAGCAGTACTTC.

This clonotype was observed many times. The rearrangement joins TRBV9 to TRBJ2-7; D remains ambiguous. V was trimmed by 0 bases and J by 3 bases, leaving 10 bases between them. The CDR3 runs to 14 residues. Looked up from germline, CDR1 is SGDLS and CDR2 is YYNGEE. For the CDR3, the DNA is TGTGCCAGCAGCGTAGCTCCAGGAGACTACGAGCAGTACTTC. Its translation is CASSVAPGDYEQYF.

This clonotype has a count of ten or more. The gene calls are TRBV7-3 and TRBJ2-3, with 8 bases fitting TRBD1. This CDR3 spans 17 amino acids. V gave up 5 bases and J gave up 3 bases; unmatched junction bases: 13. The germline V gene encodes CDR1 SGHTA and CDR2 FQGTGA. CDR3 in amino acids: CASSPRGQGSVTDTQYF. The CDR3 nucleotides are TGTGCCAGCAGCCCGCGTGGACAGGGTTCGGTAACAGATACGCAGTATTTT.

This clonotype came up many times. Written as DNA, the CDR3 is TGTGCCAGCAGCTCCCGCCCCAGGGGGCATCAAGAGACCCAGTACTTC. Translated: CASSSRPRGHQETQYF. The chain recombines TRBV7-3 with TRBJ2-5; 8 bases are shared with TRBD1. Germline loops: CDR1 SGHTA, CDR2 FQGTGA. J gave up 2 bases and V 4 bases, and 9 bases lay outside the gene matches. The CDR3 runs to 16 residues.

This clonotype was seen many times. The chain's CDR3 is CASSFRNQETQYF. The DNA of the CDR3 is TGTGCCAGCAGTTTCCGGAACCAAGAGACCCAGTACTTC. The J gene is TRBJ2-5, the V gene TRBV6-5; D not certain. V was pared by 4 bases and J by 0 bases, with 6 bases between. Per germline, CDR1 MNHEY and CDR2 SVGAGI. This CDR3 contains 13 residues.